This entry is about one T cell receptor beta chain. What it binds is not known. The sample belongs to a study of somatic mutations in cytotoxic T cells in rheumatoid arthritis. Study at large: In some cases, T-cell populations stained with V beta antibodies were flow-sorted at nearly 100% purity, and these included V beta1+ cells sequenced for TCRB.

V dropped 10 bases and J dropped 5 bases, with 8 bases sitting between them. Germline assignment: CDR1 SNHLY and CDR2 FYNNEI. There are 10 residues in the CDR3. Only in-frame clones appear in the TCRdb table, and some are missing; sequencing was by immunoSEQ multiplex PCR. The data contain roughly 19,000 clones, roughly 84% of them seen just once; the ten biggest clones take up about 19%. Study results and limitations: Patients with a largest CD8+ clone exceeding 20% of CD8+ cells numbered about an eighth of the 65. Patients with rheumatoid arthritis did not differ significantly from age-matched healthy controls in CD8+ T-cell clonality.

This chain joins TRBV2 and TRBJ2-5, with D unresolved. The sequencing sample was made of CD8+ T cells sorted from blood. The origin of this receptor is a woman between 50 and 59 years old in good health. CDR3 region: CATVAETQYF. The CDR3 DNA reads TGTGCCACCGTGGCGGAGACCCAGTACTTC. The variable domain in full, with the rest retrieved from reference TRBV2 and TRBJ2-5, is EPEVTQTPSHQVTQMGQEVILRCVPISNHLYFYWYRQILGQKVEFLVSFYNNEISEKSEIFDDQFSVERPDGSNFTLKIRSTKLEDSAMYFCATVAETQYFGPGTRLLVL.